Listed below are T cell receptor beta chains from one sample, sequenced in a study of PD-L1 blockade in urothelial cancer. TCRdb's table, derived via immunoSEQ multiplex PCR, lists solely in-frame clones and lacks some. The table records around 45,000 clones, 88% of them present only once. Material: PBMCs, obtained around atezolizumab (anti-PD-L1) treatment. The origin of the receptors is a man older than 75 with urothelial cancer. Each CDR3 is given with its conserved first and last residue. A D gene is named only where the DNA matches it firmly. Size tells how often a clone was seen (once, few, many) or the class of an expanded clone, and some rows leave it out.

NA	TRBD1	TRBV29-1	TRBJ1-5	TGCAGCGTTGGGACAGGGGAGTACAATCAGCCCCAGCATTTT	CSVGTGEYNQPQHF
NA	NA	TRBV19	TRBJ2-1	TGTGCCAGTAGTCAATTCCCCGCGGAGCAGTTCTTC	CASSQFPAEQFF
NA	NA	TRBV6-5	TRBJ2-5	TGTGCCAGCAGTACGTTGACTAGCCAAGAGACCCAGTACTTC	CASSTLTSQETQYF
NA	NA	TRBV18	TRBJ2-3	TGTGCCAGCTCACCACCGCCTCGGGGAGATACGCAGTATTTT	CASSPPPRGDTQYF
NA	TRBD2	TRBV5-1	TRBJ2-1	TGCGCCAGCAGCTTGGAGACTAGCGGGTACAATGAGCAGTTCTTC	CASSLETSGYNEQFF
NA	NA	TRBV6-1	TRBJ1-3	TGTGCCAGCAGTGAACCACAGACGGGAAACACCATATATTTT	CASSEPQTGNTIYF
NA	NA	TRBV19	TRBJ1-5	TGTGCCAGTAGCGGCGTCGGGGGGACTAGGGGCAATCAGCCCCAGCATTTT	CASSGVGGTRGNQPQHF
NA	TRBD1	TRBV6-5	TRBJ2-3	TGTGCCAGCAGTTACCGGACAGGGGGAACAGATACGCAGTATTTT	CASSYRTGGTDTQYF
NA	TRBD1	TRBV6-1	TRBJ2-1	TGTGCCAGCGTTCCGGGACAGGGCTACAATGAGCAGTTCTTC	CASVPGQGYNEQFF
NA	NA	TRBV11-2	TRBJ2-5	TGTGCCAGCAGCTCCCGCGGTGGGGGCCGGGGAGAGACCCAGTACTTC	CASSSRGGGRGETQYF
NA	TRBD1	TRBV14	TRBJ2-7	TGTGCCAGCAGCCAGCGGGACAGGGCGACCTACGAGCAGTACTTC	CASSQRDRATYEQYF
NA	TRBD1	TRBV10-3	TRBJ1-1	TGTGCCATCAGTGAGGACAGGGGAGTCACTGAAGCTTTCTTT	CAISEDRGVTEAFF
NA	TRBD2	TRBV9	TRBJ2-1	TGTGCCAGCAGCGTAGGGCTAGCGGGAGTGGGTAATGAGCAGTTCTTC	CASSVGLAGVGNEQFF
NA	TRBD1	TRBV5-1	TRBJ1-3	TGCGCCAGCAGCTTGGCCGGGACAGTTTCTGGAAACACCATATATTTT	CASSLAGTVSGNTIYF
NA	TRBD2	TRBV2	TRBJ2-1	TGTGCCAGCAGGGAGCGGGAGTACTACAATGAGCAGTTCTTC	CASREREYYNEQFF
once	TRBD1	TRBV6-5	TRBJ1-1	TGTGCCAGCAGGACGGGGACAGCCGGACACACTGAAGCTTTCTTT	CASRTGTAGHTEAFF
NA	NA	TRBV9	TRBJ2-7	TGTGCCAGCAGCGTAGGTCTATCCTACGAGCAGTACTTC	CASSVGLSYEQYF
NA	NA	TRBV25-1	TRBJ2-2	TGTGCCAGCAGTGATGTCCCAGGCCTTCCGTACGCCGGGGAGCTGTTTTTT	CASSDVPGLPYAGELFF
NA	NA	TRBV6-5	TRBJ1-1	TGTGCCAGTAAGAGGGGGGGAAACACTGAAGCTTTCTTT	CASKRGGNTEAFF
NA	TRBD2	TRBV7-2	TRBJ2-7	TGTGCCAGCACACCAGCGGGAGTGGGCGAGCAGTACTTC	CASTPAGVGEQYF
few	NA	TRBV11-3	TRBJ2-1	TGTGCCAGCAGCTCGGGTTACTCCTACAATGAGCAGTTCTTC	CASSSGYSYNEQFF
NA	NA	TRBV6-5	TRBJ1-2	TGTGCCAGCAGGGAGGGAGGCGGCTACACCTTC	CASREGGGYTF
NA	NA	TRBV27	TRBJ1-1	TGTGCCAGCAGTTTAGTTGAGGGCAGGGGTGGGATGGCGGGCACTGAAGCTTTCTTT	CASSLVEGRGGMAGTEAFF
NA	NA	TRBV5-4	TRBJ1-1	TGTGCCAGCAGCCACCGGGACACTCACACTGAAGCTTTCTTT	CASSHRDTHTEAFF
NA	TRBD1	TRBV28	TRBJ1-4	TGTGCCAGCAGTATATCACAGGGGACGACAACTAATGAAAAACTGTTTTTT	CASSISQGTTTNEKLFF
NA	NA	TRBV18	TRBJ2-7	TGTGCCAGCTCACCAGGTTTGGGCCACGAGCAGTACTTC	CASSPGLGHEQYF
NA	TRBD2	TRBV28	TRBJ2-7	TGTGCCAGCTGGGGGGGTCAGCCGGGGACTATAACCTACGAGCAGTACTTC	CASWGGQPGTITYEQYF
NA	TRBD2	TRBV5-1	TRBJ2-3	TGCGCCAGCAGCGGGCCGGGGACTAGCGGTAGCACAGATACGCAGTATTTT	CASSGPGTSGSTDTQYF
NA	NA	TRBV12-5	TRBJ1-5	TGTGCTAGTGGTCCCCTGGGGAGCCAGCCCCAGCATTTT	CASGPLGSQPQHF
NA	NA	TRBV5-1	TRBJ2-6	TGCGCCAGCAGCTTGGACAGGGCCGGGGCCAACGTCCTGACTTTC	CASSLDRAGANVLTF
NA	NA	TRBV27	TRBJ2-5	TGTGCCAGCAGTTCCTCTGACAGGTACCAAGAGACCCAGTACTTC	CASSSSDRYQETQYF
NA	TRBD2	TRBV10-3	TRBJ2-5	TGTGCCATCAGTGAATTAGGGAAACTAGCGGGTCCCCCCAACCAAGAGACCCAGTACTTC	CAISELGKLAGPPNQETQYF
NA	TRBD1	TRBV25-1	TRBJ1-2	TGTGCCAGCAGTGGGGGGACAGGGGATGGCTACACCTTC	CASSGGTGDGYTF
NA	NA	TRBV19	TRBJ2-5	TGTGCCAGTAGTCCCCAGCCGACTAGGTTGGAGACCCAGTACTTC	CASSPQPTRLETQYF
few	NA	TRBV5-1	TRBJ2-3	TGCGCCAGCAGCCCCCAGGGTGGCGATACGCAGTATTTT	CASSPQGGDTQYF
once	NA	TRBV28	TRBJ1-2	TGTGCCAGCAGTTCTCACAGGGACGCTTATGGCTACACCTTC	CASSSHRDAYGYTF
NA	TRBD2	TRBV27	TRBJ2-1	TGTGCCAGCAGTTCTCGACCAGCCAGGACTAGCGGGAGAACCAATGAGCAGTTCTTC	CASSSRPARTSGRTNEQFF
NA	TRBD1	TRBV6-6	TRBJ2-5	TGTGCCAGCAGCCGGGGACAGCTACTCCAAGAGACCCAGTACTTC	CASSRGQLLQETQYF
NA	TRBD1	TRBV5-1	TRBJ2-5	TGCGCCAGCAGCTTTGGGACAGGGAAAGAGACCCAGTACTTC	CASSFGTGKETQYF
NA	NA	TRBV19	TRBJ2-2	TGTGCCAGTAGTATTGGAACGGGAGCGGGCACCGGGGAGCTGTTTTTT	CASSIGTGAGTGELFF
NA	NA	TRBV19	TRBJ2-2	TGTGCCAGTAGTCCCCGGGCCCAGCCCCGGGACGGGGAGCTGTTTTTT	CASSPRAQPRDGELFF
NA	NA	TRBV9	TRBJ1-2	TGTGCCAGCAGCGTAGATGCGGGTAACTATGGCTACACCTTC	CASSVDAGNYGYTF
NA	TRBD2	TRBV5-8	TRBJ2-1	TGTGCCAGCAGCTCGGGACTAGCGGGAGTTCGGAATGAGCAGTTCTTC	CASSSGLAGVRNEQFF
NA	TRBD2	TRBV28	TRBJ2-1	TGTGCCAGCAGTTTATTGAGCGGGAGCTCCTACAATGAGCAGTTCTTC	CASSLLSGSSYNEQFF
NA	TRBD1	TRBV18	TRBJ1-5	TGTGCCAGCTCCCGCAACAGGGGAGATCAGCCCCAGCATTTT	CASSRNRGDQPQHF
NA	NA	TRBV9	TRBJ2-3	TGTGCCAGCAGCTATGCAGGGGTCGGGGATACGCAGTATTTT	CASSYAGVGDTQYF
once	TRBD1	TRBV27	TRBJ2-7	TGTGCCAGCAGCCCCACCAGGGACAGGGTGTCCTACGAGCAGTACTTC	CASSPTRDRVSYEQYF
NA	NA	TRBV5-1	TRBJ2-3	TGCGCCAGCAGCTCCCAGGGTTTGACAGATACGCAGTATTTT	CASSSQGLTDTQYF
NA	TRBD1	TRBV7-2	TRBJ2-3	TGTGCCAGCACCCTAGGGGGCTCAGATACGCAGTATTTT	CASTLGGSDTQYF
NA	TRBD1	TRBV29-1	TRBJ2-5	TGCAGCGTTAGTAAAACAGGGGGAGAGACCCAGTACTTC	CSVSKTGGETQYF
NA	NA	TRBV5-6	TRBJ2-5	TGTGCCAGCAGCTTCGACAGGCTCCAAGAGACCCAGTACTTC	CASSFDRLQETQYF
few	NA	TRBV5-6	TRBJ1-1	TGTGCCAGCAGTACGAGGTTGGCAAACACTGAAGCTTTCTTT	CASSTRLANTEAFF
NA	TRBD2	TRBV25-1	TRBJ2-5	TGTGCCAGCAGTGCAGGGAGGGGAGAGACCCAGTACTTC	CASSAGRGETQYF
NA	NA	TRBV30	TRBJ1-2	TGTGCCCACCAGCGGTATAACTATGGCTACACCTTC	CAHQRYNYGYTF
NA	TRBD1	TRBV9	TRBJ2-1	TGTGCCAGCAGCTCGCCCGCCCGGGACAGGGCATCCAATGAGCAGTTCTTC	CASSSPARDRASNEQFF